This is a list of T cell receptor beta chains from one sample in a study of T cells in Graves' hyperthyroidism and ophthalmopathy. TCRdb re-analysed the multiplex PCR reads in MiXCR, keeping a single row per CDR3 protein. The sample shows 600,000 or so distinct CDR3 sequences, roughly 16% of them seen only once. The specimen sequenced was blood. The receptor set was obtained from a woman between 25 and 40 years old with Graves' hyperthyroidism. The CDR3 runs from the conserved cysteine through the conserved F or W. A D gene is named only where the DNA matches it firmly. Expanded clones are given a class, and other clones once, few, many or no size at all.

D gene	clone size	V gene	J gene	CDR3 DNA	CDR3 protein
.	many	TRBV12-3/TRBV12-4	TRBJ2-1	TGTGCCAGCACAAAAACAAATGAGCAGTTCTTC	CASTKTNEQFF
TRBD2	many	TRBV5-1	TRBJ2-3	TGCGCCAGCAGCTTGGGAGGGACTAGTCTCCCAGATACGCAGTATTTT	CASSLGGTSLPDTQYF
TRBD1	many	TRBV12-3/TRBV12-4	TRBJ1-2	TGTGCCAGCAGCCCAGCCGGGACAGCACAGCTAGCTAACTATGGCTACACCTTC	CASSPAGTAQLANYGYTF
.	many	TRBV27	TRBJ2-7	TGTGCCAGCAGTCTTCTGTCCGGGGTACCCTACGAGCAGTACTTC	CASSLLSGVPYEQYF
TRBD1	few	TRBV7-2	TRBJ2-1	TGTGCCAGCCAGGGACAGGGGCCAGGAAATGAGCAGTTCTTC	CASQGQGPGNEQFF
.	many	TRBV6-1	TRBJ1-2	TGTGCCACCACGCGGGGGGGCGACGGCTACACCTTC	CATTRGGDGYTF
.	.	TRBV19	TRBJ1-5	TGTGCCACCAAGTCCCAGGGGCCCCATCAGCCCCAGCATTTT	CATKSQGPHQPQHF
TRBD1	many	TRBV6-2/TRBV6-3	TRBJ2-7	TGTGCCAGCAGTTACCCCTCCGGGACAGGGGGCGGAAACGAGCAGTACTTC	CASSYPSGTGGGNEQYF
.	many	TRBV3-1	TRBJ2-6	TGTGCCAGCAGCCAAGACTCTGGGGCCAACGTCCTGACTTTC	CASSQDSGANVLTF
.	few	TRBV15	TRBJ2-3	TGTGCCACCAGCAGTGACGGGCGGGACGGTAGCACAGATACGCAGTATTTT	CATSSDGRDGSTDTQYF
TRBD2	many	TRBV6-2/TRBV6-3	TRBJ2-7	TGTGCCAGCAGTTACTCGGGACTAGCGGGCTACGAGCAGTACTTC	CASSYSGLAGYEQYF
.	.	TRBV30	TRBJ2-3	TGTGCCTCGCCGGGACCAGGAAGACGAGATACGCAGTATTTT	CASPGPGRRDTQYF
.	many	TRBV30	TRBJ1-2	TGTGCCTGGATGTCTGACGGACTTTATGGCTACGCCTTC	CAWMSDGLYGYAF
.	many	TRBV19	TRBJ1-1	TGTGCCAGTCGGCCGTACTCAGGGATCGAGGGCGCTGAAGCTTTCTTT	CASRPYSGIEGAEAFF
TRBD2	many	TRBV7-2	TRBJ2-1	TGTGCCAGCAGCCTTAATTCGGGGGGTGAGCAGTTCTTC	CASSLNSGGEQFF
.	many	TRBV30	TRBJ2-3	TGTGCCTGGGGGGCCGCGGGGCAGGGGGTGAGCACAGATACGCAGTATTTT	CAWGAAGQGVSTDTQYF
.	many	TRBV30	TRBJ2-2	TGTGCCTGGAGTACTGGGGGGGAGCTGTTTTTT	CAWSTGGELFF
TRBD1	many	TRBV5-6	TRBJ2-1	TGTGCCAGCAGCTGGGGGACAGGTTACAATGAGCAGTTCTTC	CASSWGTGYNEQFF
.	few	TRBV9	TRBJ1-2	TGTGCCAGCAGCGTGAGTTCAGGGGATGGCTACACCTTC	CASSVSSGDGYTF
.	many	TRBV28	TRBJ1-5	TGTGCCAGCAGCACCTATCAGCCCCAGCATTTT	CASSTYQPQHF
TRBD2	.	TRBV7-3	TRBJ2-1	TGTGCCAGCAGCCACCGGACTAGCGGGTTCCGCAATGAGCAGTTCTTC	CASSHRTSGFRNEQFF
.	many	TRBV2	TRBJ2-5	TGTGCCAGCAATCAGGGTGCGGAGACCCAGTACTTC	CASNQGAETQYF
.	many	TRBV27	TRBJ2-7	TGTGCCAGCAGTTTGGGTGGCCTAGGCACCTACGAGCAGTACTTC	CASSLGGLGTYEQYF
.	.	TRBV27	TRBJ1-1	TGTGCCAGCACTGCAAGGGTGGGCACTGAAGCTTTCTTT	CASTARVGTEAFF